These 3 T cell receptor beta chains were sequenced from one sample in a study of blood T cell repertoires in COVID-19. TCRdb's copy holds only in-frame clones and misses some; the assay was immunoSEQ multiplex PCR. The sample has around 160,000 clones; 80% are singletons. The sequenced sample consisted of PBMCs or T cells enriched from blood (not recorded which). The receptors come from a man in his forties who had recovered from COVID-19.

The table lists this clone with a count of one. The CDR3 loop is CASSPFLSGGPKNIQYF. The CDR3 DNA is TGTGCCAGCAGCCCCTTCCTTAGCGGGGGGCCCAAAAACATTCAGTACTTC. The V call is TRBV7-2, the J call TRBJ2-4, with 10 positions matching TRBD2. V trimming: 5 bases; J trimming: 2 bases; junction bases outside the gene matches: 9. The germline V gene has CDR1 SGHTA and CDR2 FQGNSA. The CDR3 contains 17 residues.

The rearrangement links TRBV9 to TRBJ1-2, with D uncertain. The CDR3 runs to 14 residues. V was clipped by 1 base and J by 4 bases, with 11 bases between them. Germline CDR1 is SGDLS and CDR2 is YYNGEE. Here the CDR3 reads CASSVSLASYGYTF. The CDR3 region has the DNA TGTGCCAGCAGCGTATCTTTGGCAAGCTATGGCTACACCTTC.

This clone came up a few times. The J gene is TRBJ1-1, the V gene TRBV9; TRBD1 aligns across 11 bases. Germline V CDR1 and CDR2: SGDLS, YYNGEE. The CDR3 has 17 amino acids. Germline trimming cut 2 bases from V and 0 bases from J; bases unmatched to any gene: 6. CDR3 DNA sequence: TGTGCCAGCAGCGTCCGGGACAGGGGGTACATGAACACTGAAGCTTTCTTT. It translates to CASSVRDRGYMNTEAFF.